Sequencing of this T cell receptor (beta chain) was carried out in a study of T-cell reconstitution after alpha-beta-depleted transplantation in children. The study, taken as a whole, reports: The origin of alpha-beta T cells about two months after transplant was reportedly several hundred expanded graft clones.

The CDR3 has 13 residues. Losses at the gene ends were 1 base for V and 8 bases for J; bases not matched to a gene: 2. Germline values: CDR1 SGHRS, CDR2 YFSETQ. This clonotype was seen at least ten times. The antigen is undetermined. TCRbeta library construction was performed incorporating unique molecular identifiers. TCRdb called the PCR reads again in MiXCR, with one record for every CDR3 protein. The sample holds 400,000 to 550,000 distinct CDR3 sequences; about 10% are singletons and the top ten take just over 2%. The sequence was obtained from a child aged 2 to 10 with inherited bone marrow failure, due to receive a stem cell transplant. The chain carries TRBV5-1 and TRBJ2-1; 8 bases line up with TRBD1. Specimen: PBMCs, collected before TCRalphabeta/CD19-depleted stem cell transplant. The CDR3: CASSLQTGDEQFF. The CDR3 region has the DNA TGCGCCAGCAGCTTGCAGACAGGGGATGAGCAGTTCTTC. The variable domain in full, with the rest retrieved from reference TRBV5-1 and TRBJ2-1, is KAGVTQTPRYLIKTRGQQVTLSCSPISGHRSVSWYQQTPGQGLQFLFEYFSETQRNKGNFPGRFSGRQFSNSRSEMNVSTLELGDSALYLCASSLQTGDEQFFGPGTRLTVL.